The 9 T cell receptor beta chains given below trace back to one sample, sequenced in a study of read filtering for tumor transcriptome and immune sequencing. Molecular barcoded adaptors covering alpha/delta and beta/gamma chains were used on 400 to 450 ng RNA. TCRdb used MiXCR to reprocess the reads, holding one entry per CDR3 protein. The data contain about 90,000 distinct CDR3 sequences, roughly an eighth of them singletons. Sequenced: a population of CD138-negative cells sorted from bone marrow. The receptors originated from a donor at least 40 years old with multiple myeloma.

The chain carries TRBV3-1 and TRBJ1-1; TRBD1 might be the D (5 bases). The CDR3 totals 18 residues. V lost 3 bases, J lost 0 bases, and 20 bases lay in between. The germline V gene encodes CDR1 LGHDT and CDR2 YNNKEL (reference sequence). The CDR3 is CASSHRVWAGTMNTEAFF. The CDR3 DNA sequence: TGTGCCAGCAGCCACCGGGTCTGGGCAGGGACTATGAACACTGAAGCTTTCTTT.

This clonotype was recorded many times. This chain's CDR3 is CASSGQGANTYNEQFF. The CDR3 nucleotides are TGTGCCAGCAGTGGACAGGGGGCCAATACCTACAATGAGCAGTTCTTC. V usage is TRBV2 and J usage is TRBJ2-1; TRBD1 agrees at 10 bases. The junction had 5 bases not matched to a gene; V was cut back by 4 bases and J by 2 bases. Germline V gene sequence: CDR1 SNHLY, CDR2 FYNNEI. The length of the CDR3 is 16 residues. Together with reference TRBV2 and TRBJ2-1, the CDR3 gives the full variable domain: EPEVTQTPSHQVTQMGQEVILRCVPISNHLYFYWYRQILGQKVEFLVSFYNNEISEKSEIFDDQFSVERPDGSNFTLKIRSTKLEDSAMYFCASSGQGANTYNEQFFGPGTRLTVL.

The chain couples TRBV2 to TRBJ2-7, with no clear D. The V end was cut by 4 bases, the J end by 4 bases, with 14 bases between. Germline values: CDR1 SNHLY, CDR2 FYNNEI. The CDR3 spans 14 residues. The CDR3 DNA follows: TGTGCCAGCAGTGCAGGTGACCTCCCGTACGAGCAGTACTTC. This translates into CASSAGDLPYEQYF.

Concerning this clonotype: A much larger clone lies one base from this, so it may be a read error. The V call is TRBV18, the J call TRBJ2-5; TRBD1 matches at 9 bases. The CDR3 is 16 residues long. The germline V gene encodes CDR1 KGHSH and CDR2 LQKENI. Germline trimming cut 5 bases from V and 1 base from J; bases unmatched to any gene: 8. CDR3 sequence reads: CASSTRDRDRQETQYF. The CDR3 DNA is TGTGCCAGCTCAACCCGGGACAGGGACCGCCAAGAGACCCAGTACTTC.

This clonotype occurred many times. This chain joins TRBV29-1 and TRBJ2-1, with D maybe TRBD2 (6 bases). Germline V lookup: CDR1 SQVTM, CDR2 ANQGSEA. Trimming pared 7 bases from V and 6 bases from J, leaving 22 bases between. This CDR3 has 15 residues. CDR3 sequence reads: CSAKTRGTSRNEQFF. The CDR3 coding sequence is TGCAGCGCTAAAACCCGGGGGACCTCGCGCAATGAGCAGTTCTTC.

This clonotype was observed at least ten times. One end of the junction is discordant with germline, which a read error may explain. V is TRBV3-1 and J is TRBJ1-5, with a weak D call TRBD1 (5 bases). Germline loops: CDR1 LGHDT, CDR2 YNNKEL (reference sequence). This CDR3 region has 15 residues. CDR3 DNA sequence: TGTGCCAGCAGCCAAGGATCAGGGAGCACTCAGCCCCAGCATTTT. Its translation is CASSQGSGSTQPQHF.

On this clonotype itself: At one end, the junction sequence differs from germline, possibly due to a read error. J is TRBJ2-7 and V is TRBV11-2; 12 nucleotides agree with TRBD2. The CDR3 has 15 amino acids. The germline gives CDR1 SGHAT, CDR2 FQNNGV. The CDR3, as DNA: TGTGCCAACAGCCCGACTAGCGGGAGCTCCTACGAGCAGTACTTT. Amino acids: CANSPTSGSSYEQYF.

This clonotype occurred many times. The chain employs TRBV7-2 and TRBJ2-7, with no clear D. CDR3 length equals 13 residues. Trimming stripped 3 bases from V and 5 bases from J, with 11 bases between. From germline, CDR1 is SGHTA and CDR2 FQGNSA. Here the CDR3 reads CASSFGTQNEQYF. The DNA of the CDR3 is TGTGCCAGCAGCTTTGGTACCCAAAACGAGCAGTACTTC.

This clonotype was observed at least ten times. The rearrangement links TRBV29-1 to TRBJ2-5, with no clear D. The length of the CDR3 is 11 residues. Trimming stripped 4 bases from V and 5 bases from J, with 8 bases between. From germline, CDR1 is SQVTM and CDR2 ANQGSEA. The CDR3 nucleotides are TGCAGCGTTGTTTCCGCGGAGACCCAGTACTTC. This gives the protein CSVVSAETQYF.